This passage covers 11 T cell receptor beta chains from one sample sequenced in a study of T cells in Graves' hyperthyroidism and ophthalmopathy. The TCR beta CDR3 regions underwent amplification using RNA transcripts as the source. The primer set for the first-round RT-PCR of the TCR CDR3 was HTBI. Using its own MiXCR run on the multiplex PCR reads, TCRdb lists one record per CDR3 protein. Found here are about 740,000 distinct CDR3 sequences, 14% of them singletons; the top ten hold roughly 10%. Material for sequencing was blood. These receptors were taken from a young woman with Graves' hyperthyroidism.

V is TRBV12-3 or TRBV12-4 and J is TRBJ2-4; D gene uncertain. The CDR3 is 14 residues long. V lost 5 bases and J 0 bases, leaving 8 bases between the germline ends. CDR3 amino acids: CASSEQLAKNIQYF. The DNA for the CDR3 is TGTGCCAGCAGTGAACAGCTAGCCAAAAACATTCAGTACTTC.

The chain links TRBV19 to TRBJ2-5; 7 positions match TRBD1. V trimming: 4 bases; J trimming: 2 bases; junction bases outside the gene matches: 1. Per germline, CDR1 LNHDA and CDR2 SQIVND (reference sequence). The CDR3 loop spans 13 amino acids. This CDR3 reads CASSNRGQETQYF. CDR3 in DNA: TGTGCCAGTAGTAACAGGGGTCAAGAGACCCAGTACTTC.

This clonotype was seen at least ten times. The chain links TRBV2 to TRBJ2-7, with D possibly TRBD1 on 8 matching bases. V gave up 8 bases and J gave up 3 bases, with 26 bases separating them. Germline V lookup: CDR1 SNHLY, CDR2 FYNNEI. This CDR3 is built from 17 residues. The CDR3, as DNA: TGTGCCAGCCGCCCCCGGACAGGGCTGACTAGCAGCTACGAGCAGTACTTC. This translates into CASRPRTGLTSSYEQYF.

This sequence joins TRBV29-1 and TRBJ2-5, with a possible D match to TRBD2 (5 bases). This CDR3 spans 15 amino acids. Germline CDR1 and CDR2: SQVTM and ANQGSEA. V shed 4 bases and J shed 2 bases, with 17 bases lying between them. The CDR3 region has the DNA TGCAGCGTTGTCGACCCTCGGCGGGTTCAAGAGACCCAGTACTTC. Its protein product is CSVVDPRRVQETQYF.

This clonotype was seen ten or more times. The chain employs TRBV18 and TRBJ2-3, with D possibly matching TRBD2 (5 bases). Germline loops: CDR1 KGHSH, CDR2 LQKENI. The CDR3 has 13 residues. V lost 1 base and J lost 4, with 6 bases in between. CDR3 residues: CASSPRESDTQYF. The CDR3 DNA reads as TGTGCCAGCTCACCACGGGAGTCAGATACGCAGTATTTT.

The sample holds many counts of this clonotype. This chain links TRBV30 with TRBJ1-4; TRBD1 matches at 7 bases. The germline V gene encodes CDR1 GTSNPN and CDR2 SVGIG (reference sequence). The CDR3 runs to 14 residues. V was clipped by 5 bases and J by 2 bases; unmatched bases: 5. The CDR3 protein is CAWSTGVTNEKLFF. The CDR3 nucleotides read TGTGCCTGGTCCACAGGGGTCACTAATGAAAAACTGTTTTTT.

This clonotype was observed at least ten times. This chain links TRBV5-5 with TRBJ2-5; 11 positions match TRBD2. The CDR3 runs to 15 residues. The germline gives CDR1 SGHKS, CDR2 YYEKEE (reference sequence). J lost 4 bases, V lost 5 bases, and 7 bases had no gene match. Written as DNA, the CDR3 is TGTGCCAGCAGGGCACTAGCGGGAGTAGGAGAGACCCAGTACTTC. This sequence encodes CASRALAGVGETQYF.

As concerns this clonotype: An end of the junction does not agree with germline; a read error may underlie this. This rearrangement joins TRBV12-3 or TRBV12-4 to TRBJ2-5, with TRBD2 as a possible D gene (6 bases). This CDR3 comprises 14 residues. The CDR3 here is CASSLEWGDETQYF. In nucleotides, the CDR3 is TGTGCCAGCAGCTTAGAGTGGGGGGACGAGACCCAGTACTTC.

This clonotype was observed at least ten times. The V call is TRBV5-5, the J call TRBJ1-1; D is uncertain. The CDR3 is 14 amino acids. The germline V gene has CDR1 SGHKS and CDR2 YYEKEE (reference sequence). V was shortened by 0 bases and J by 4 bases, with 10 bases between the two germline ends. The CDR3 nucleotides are TGTGCCAGCAGCTTGGCTTTATTCGTCACTGAAGCTTTCTTT. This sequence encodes CASSLALFVTEAFF. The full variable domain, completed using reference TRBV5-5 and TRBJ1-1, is DAGVTQSPTHLIKTRGQQVTLRCSPISGHKSVSWYQQVLGQGPQFIFQYYEKEERGRGNFPDRFSARQFPNYSSELNVNALLLGDSALYLCASSLALFVTEAFFGQGTRLTVV.

CDR3 sequence reads: CASLQGSGDTQYF. DNA of the CDR3: TGTGCCAGCCTACAGGGGTCTGGAGATACGCAGTATTTT. This chain connects TRBV6-2 or TRBV6-3 to TRBJ2-3; 7 bases align to TRBD1. CDR1 MNHEY and CDR2 SVGEGT come from the germline V gene. There are 13 residues in the CDR3. The trim removed 8 bases at V and 5 bases at J, leaving 7 bases unmatched.

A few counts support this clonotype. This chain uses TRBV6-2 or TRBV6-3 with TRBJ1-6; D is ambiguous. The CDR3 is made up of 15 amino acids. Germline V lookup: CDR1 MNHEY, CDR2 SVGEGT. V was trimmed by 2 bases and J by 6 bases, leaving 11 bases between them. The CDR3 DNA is TGTGCCAGCAGTTACACCGACGGTTCTAATTCACCCCTCCACTTT. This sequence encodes CASSYTDGSNSPLHF.